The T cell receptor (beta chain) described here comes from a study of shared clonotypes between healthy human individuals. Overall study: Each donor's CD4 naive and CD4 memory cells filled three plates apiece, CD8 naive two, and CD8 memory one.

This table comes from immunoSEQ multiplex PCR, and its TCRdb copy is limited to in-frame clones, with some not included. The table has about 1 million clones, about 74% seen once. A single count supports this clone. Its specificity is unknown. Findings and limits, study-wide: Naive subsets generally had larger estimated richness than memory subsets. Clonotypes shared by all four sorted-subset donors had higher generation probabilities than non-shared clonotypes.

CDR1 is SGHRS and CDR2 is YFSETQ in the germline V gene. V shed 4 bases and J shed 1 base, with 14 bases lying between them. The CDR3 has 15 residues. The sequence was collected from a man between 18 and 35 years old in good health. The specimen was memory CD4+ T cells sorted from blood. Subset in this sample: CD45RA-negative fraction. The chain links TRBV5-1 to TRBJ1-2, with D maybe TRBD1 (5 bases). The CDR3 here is CASSPQRGINYGYTF. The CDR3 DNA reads TGCGCCAGCAGCCCTCAACGGGGCATTAACTATGGCTACACCTTC.